These 7 T cell receptor beta chains were sequenced from one sample in a study of cytomegalovirus exposure and HLA in healthy donors. Both 60 Vbeta primers and 13 Jbeta primers went into the PCR. Produced via immunoSEQ multiplex PCR; TCRdb's table is partial and in-frame only. Of about 150,000 clones listed, about 76% are singletons. What was sequenced was PBMCs. Receptors were obtained from a human donor in good health.

V is TRBV7-9 and J is TRBJ1-6, with D tentatively TRBD1 (5 bases). The CDR3 contains 16 residues. Trimming took off 5 bases at V and 9 bases at J, with 20 bases between the two ends. Germline V gene data show CDR1 as SEHNR and CDR2 as FQNEAQ (reference sequence). DNA of the CDR3: TGTGCCAGCAGCCAGAATGACGGGACTCGATTTTCACCCCTCCACTTT. Protein: CASSQNDGTRFSPLHF.

In its sample, this clone was seen a few times. The CDR3 here is CASSSTGWDTIYF. The CDR3 DNA reads as TGCGCCAGCAGCTCGACAGGGTGGGACACCATATATTTT. The chain recombines TRBV5-1 with TRBJ1-3, with TRBD1 matching 7 bases. This CDR3 comprises 13 residues. V lost 3 bases to trimming and J lost 8 bases; unmatched junction nucleotides: 5. CDR1 is SGHRS, CDR2 YFSETQ, per germline.

This clone was recorded once. This sequence joins TRBV18 and TRBJ1-5, with D uncertain. Germline V lookup: CDR1 KGHSH, CDR2 LQKENI. The CDR3 loop spans 16 amino acids. V gave up 3 bases and J gave up 4 bases, with 16 bases separating them. CDR3 sequence: CASSPQQSTENQPQHF. For the CDR3, the DNA is TGTGCCAGCTCACCTCAACAATCTACAGAGAATCAGCCCCAGCATTTT.

The rearrangement joins TRBV10-2 to TRBJ2-3; perhaps TRBD2 as D (5 bases). The V and J ends lost 4 bases and 4 bases respectively, with 9 bases between them. Germline V gene data show CDR1 as WSHSY and CDR2 as SAAADI. The CDR3 contains 13 residues. The CDR3 here is CASSVGSADTQYF. The CDR3 nucleotides read TGCGCCAGCAGTGTGGGTAGCGCAGATACGCAGTATTTT.

J is TRBJ1-6 and V is TRBV6-1; D remains unclear. Looked up from germline, CDR1 is MNHNS and CDR2 is SASEGT. CDR3 length equals 13 residues. Trimming pared 0 bases from V and 9 bases from J, leaving 6 bases between. Written as DNA, the CDR3 is TGTGCCAGCAGTGAAGCAACGAGTTCACCCCTCCACTTT. It yields the protein CASSEATSSPLHF.

J is TRBJ2-2 and V is TRBV7-8; 7 nucleotides agree with TRBD1. Germline-derived CDR1 and CDR2 are SGHVS and FQNEAQ. The CDR3 runs 17 residues. V dropped 4 bases and J dropped 3; count of bases not matched to a gene: 11. This CDR3 reads CASSSSIGTEYTGELFF. CDR3 DNA sequence: TGTGCCAGCAGCTCCTCAATAGGGACAGAATACACCGGGGAGCTGTTTTTT. Combining the CDR3 with reference TRBV7-8 and TRBJ2-2 gives the whole variable domain GAGVSQSPRYKVAKRGQDVALRCDPISGHVSLFWYQQALGQGPEFLTYFQNEAQLDKSGLPSDRFFAERPEGSVSTLKIQRTQQEDSAVYLCASSSSIGTEYTGELFFGEGSRLTVL.

The chain links TRBV2 to TRBJ1-5; possible D gene TRBD1, 6 bases. Trimming pared 6 bases from V and 3 bases from J, leaving 15 bases between. The CDR3 has 15 amino acids. Germline V gene sequence: CDR1 SNHLY, CDR2 FYNNEI. CDR3 sequence (DNA): TGTGCCAGCAGCTTACAGGGTCTGGACAATCAGCCCCAGCATTTT. Its translation is CASSLQGLDNQPQHF.